This T cell receptor (beta chain) derives from a study of T cells in Graves' hyperthyroidism and ophthalmopathy (dated by TCRdb to the late 2010s). As for the study more broadly: To identify distinguishing TCR V-J signatures, a discovery cohort of around 100 patients was used, comprising some 43 with Graves' ophthalmopathy and roughly 60 with stable Graves' hyperthyroidism. Thyroid tissue and blood T-cell repertoires from six Graves' hyperthyroidism patients were also compared in the study. The paper describes TCR Vbeta CDR3 sequencing of some 130 peripheral blood samples, made up of roughly 40 ophthalmopathy patients, roughly 75 hyperthyroidism patients and 17 progressor patients. The 75 to 100 discovery patients were divided at random into training and test sets in a 7:3 ratio. After sampling, hyperthyroidism patients received methimazole starting at 30 mg daily, and ophthalmopathy patients received high-dose intravenous methylprednisolone. Prospective prediction of ophthalmopathy was tested in an independent validation cohort consisting of some 19 hyperthyroidism patients and some 15 patients who later progressed to ophthalmopathy. On the study overall, not on this receptor specifically: Most expanded thyroid clonotypes (frequency above 0.001) were also detected in blood, suggesting blood repertoires may reflect thyroid immune responses. Ophthalmopathy was separated from stable hyperthyroidism by a 13 V-J signature model, with over 85% sensitivity and about 81% specificity obtained in cross-validation and 80%/75% obtained in testing. No statistical method was used to set the sample size in advance, and investigators knew the group allocation. In validation, the model predicted progression to ophthalmopathy a median of about 6.5 months before onset, with about 70% sensitivity and roughly 72% specificity.

Exclusion was applied to patients with uncontrolled infections, other autoimmune diseases, pregnancy or lactation. Diagnoses were established on the basis of clinical symptoms, serum thyroxine and TRAb, thyroid ultrasound, and orbital computed tomography. Total RNA was extracted using Trizol reagent, and RNA quality was assessed on an Agilent 2100 Bioanalyzer. Amplification of TCR beta CDR3 regions was carried out from RNA transcripts. A first-round RT-PCR of the TCR CDR3 used the HTBI primer set with the Qiagen OneStep RT-PCR kit. Libraries were constructed in a second round of multiplex PCR, after which size selection and purification were performed. Sequencing of the libraries was done on an Illumina HiSeq2000 using paired-end 100 bp reads. As for how the authors treated the data: SOAPnuke was used to process the raw data, throwing out any read that contained adapters or uncalled bases, had a mean Phred below 15, or lacked an exact constant-primer or identifier match. High-quality paired reads were merged with COPE v1.2.5, and unique nucleotide sequences were defined as clonotypes. MiTCR v1.1 was used to align clonotypes to the IMGT TRBV, TRBD and TRBJ reference segments. Analysis was restricted to V-J combinations with a frequency above 0.0001, which covered over 98% of repertoires. A TCS score was defined as the ratio between F50 (clonal expansion) and ExV (chaos), using BLOSUM62-based TCRdist between CDR3 peptides within each V-J. Welch's t-statistics and random forest reduced around 520 V-J features to roughly 13, which were used in a naive Bayes classifier (R e1071). The similarity between thyroid and blood repertoires was quantified using the Morisita-Horn index. Through fastp at Q25 and MiXCR, TCRdb rebuilt clones from the public reads, retaining in-frame beta chains. Each entry merges the rows of one CDR3 protein and shows their most common DNA and genes. TCRdb, not the authors, supplied the V and J calls. The sample contains 450,000 to 700,000 distinct CDR3 sequences, about half of them found a single time. The ten most abundant clones make up around 19% of the sample.

Trimming removed 5 bases from V and 10 bases from J, leaving 21 bases between the germline ends. Counted from cysteine to phenylalanine, this CDR3 has 15 amino acids. The sequence is cut down to CDR3 DNA, 45 bases in frame from base 1. Notes on this clonotype: Its antigen remains undetermined. Per-base quality was not reported, and no clone a single base away is much larger than it.

The TCR was taken from an adult woman with Graves' disease, either hyperthyroidism or ophthalmopathy (not recorded which). This sequence uses TRBV12-3 or TRBV12-4 and TRBJ1-5; 5 matching bases give a weak D call of TRBD1. Source material: peripheral blood or thyroid tissue (not recorded which). The sequenced DNA is TGTGCCAGCAGTCTTAGGATGGAGGGGCGTTTTCCCCAGCATTTT. This is translated as CASSLRMEGRFPQHF.